Listed here is a single T cell receptor (beta chain). The antigen is undetermined. The data derive from a study of cytomegalovirus exposure and HLA in healthy donors. PCR used 60 Vbeta primers and 13 Jbeta primers. Sequencing was performed with immunoSEQ multiplex PCR; in TCRdb, only in-frame clones are kept and a portion is missing. Among 120,000 to 150,000 clones listed, over 70% were seen once. Study-wide results and caveats: Apart from CMV serostatus, no immune exposure information was available. HLA alleles were associated with around 17,000 TCR beta sequences in a later analysis at 0.05 false discovery rate.

This receptor was identified in a man aged 40-50 years in good health and CMV-seropositive. Sequencing input: PBMCs.

CDR3 DNA sequence: TGCGCCAGCAGCCCACGACTAGTAGCGGGGGGCCAAGAGACCCAGTACTTC. This translates into CASSPRLVAGGQETQYF. V gene TRBV5-1 combines with J gene TRBJ2-5; 10 nucleotides match TRBD2. The CDR3 runs 17 residues. The V segment lost 4 bases and the J segment 1 base; nucleotides outside the gene matches: 10. CDR1 SGHRS and CDR2 YFSETQ come from the germline V gene.